The present entry profiles one T cell receptor beta chain with its context. Its antigen is not identified. Study processing details: Junction-only sequences without quality scores were provided by ImmunoSEQ, so filtering was different. Sequencing was performed with immunoSEQ multiplex PCR; in TCRdb, only in-frame clones are kept and a portion is missing. D and trimming were read from the DNA, whereas the V and J calls and clone size are those reported in that table. The sample holds some 2.3 million clones, about 92% seen once. V was clipped by 4 bases and J by 4 bases, with 10 bases between them. CDR1 and CDR2 from the germline V gene are MNHNS and SASEGT. The CDR3 extends over 13 amino acids. The data are from a study of shared clonotypes between healthy human individuals. Study background: Participating donors consisted of two women and a few men aged 18 to 49.

Study-level results: Compared with clonotypes that all four donors shared, non-shared clonotypes had lower generation probabilities. Sampling covered blood only; tissue repertoires likely differ.

The receptor was derived from a man between 18 and 29 years old in good health. Some clones in this sample may be carry-over from other donors' samples. The specimen was naive CD4+ T cells from PBMCs. Subset specified: CD45RA+ positively selected. The genes are TRBV6-1 and TRBJ1-2; tentatively, D is TRBD1 (5 bases). The CDR3, as DNA: TGTGCCAGCAGTGGGGACCGGACCTATGGCTACACCTTC. Translated, it gives CASSGDRTYGYTF.